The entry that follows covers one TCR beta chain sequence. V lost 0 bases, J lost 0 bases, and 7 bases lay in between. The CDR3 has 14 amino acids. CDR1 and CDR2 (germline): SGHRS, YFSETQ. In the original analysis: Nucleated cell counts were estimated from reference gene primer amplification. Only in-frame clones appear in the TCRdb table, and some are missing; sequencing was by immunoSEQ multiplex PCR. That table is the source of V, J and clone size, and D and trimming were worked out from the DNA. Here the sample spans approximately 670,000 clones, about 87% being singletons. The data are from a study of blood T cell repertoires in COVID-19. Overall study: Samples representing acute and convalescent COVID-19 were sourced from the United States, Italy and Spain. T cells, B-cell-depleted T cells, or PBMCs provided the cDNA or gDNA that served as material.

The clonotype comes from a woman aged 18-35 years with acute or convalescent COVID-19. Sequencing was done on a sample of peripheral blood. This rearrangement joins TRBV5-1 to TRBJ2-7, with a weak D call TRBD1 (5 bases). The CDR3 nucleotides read TGCGCCAGCAGCTTGGGGACATACTCCTACGAGCAGTACTTC. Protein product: CASSLGTYSYEQYF.